This T cell receptor (beta chain) was recovered during a study of blood T cell repertoires in COVID-19. Study-level information: Samples representing acute and convalescent COVID-19 were sourced from the United States, Italy and Spain. T cells, B-cell-depleted T cells, or PBMCs provided the cDNA or gDNA that served as material.

Authors' methods: From reference gene primer amplification, estimates of nucleated cell counts were derived. TCRdb keeps only in-frame clones here, not all; method: immunoSEQ multiplex PCR. Clone size and V and J calls were adopted from that table, with D and trimming inferred from the DNA. The sample has about 45,000 clones; 55% to 75% are singletons. Germline V gene lookup returns CDR1 KGHSH and CDR2 LQKENI. Trimming stripped 3 bases from V and 1 base from J, with 7 bases between. CDR3 length equals 14 residues. The TCR was taken from a man older than 75 with acute or convalescent COVID-19. Input material: peripheral blood. The genes are TRBV18 and TRBJ1-3, with a possible D match to TRBD1 (5 bases). CDR3 amino acids: CASSPGTSGNTIYF. The CDR3 DNA reads TGTGCCAGCTCACCCGGGACTTCTGGAAACACCATATATTTT.